This T cell receptor beta chain came from a study of T cell repertoires and Cas9 in healthy adults listed by TCRdb under 2018. For the study in its entirety: SpCas9-reactive T cells were characterized for multi-effector potency, cytotoxicity and lineage determination within the CD4 and CD8 compartments. This study looked at whether people already carry T cell immunity to the Streptococcus pyogenes Cas9 nuclease (SpCas9), the enzyme used in CRISPR gene editing. Here is what the overall study found, with its caveats: SpCas9-reactive regulatory T cells were reported to mitigate proliferation and function of SpCas9-reactive effector T cells in vitro.

The germline V gene encodes CDR1 SGHTA and CDR2 FQGNSA. The CDR3 measures 14 amino acids from cysteine to phenylalanine. The read is trimmed to its CDR3 DNA, 42 bases read in frame from base 1. V gives up 5 bases and J gives up 4 bases, and the segment between their germline ends measures 14 bases. Library generation was performed with the immunoSEQ multiplex PCR assay. TCRdb's version of the immuneACCESS table is confined to in-frame rearrangements and falls short of the full clone set. An unresolved V gene accounts for under half of the shortfall where checked; the remainder is of unknown origin. The sample profile shows tens of thousands of clones; 85% to 95% of them were found once. Clones ranked in the top ten supply about 0.87% of the sample. Healthy humans were used as donors in the study. On this clone: Its antigen remains unidentified. Per-base quality was not reported, and no clone a single base away is much larger than it.

This TCR came from a human donor in good health. The rearrangement combines TRBV7-2 with TRBJ2-5; a tentative D call is TRBD1 (5 bases match). Sequencing was done on a sample of CD4+ effector T cells (CD127+, CD25-, CD137-, CD154-) from PBMCs; culture status not recorded. DNA sequence: TGTGCCAGCAGCGCAAATTCAGGGCGAGAGACCCAGTACTTC. This is translated as CASSANSGRETQYF. This CDR3, with the reference TRBV7-2 and TRBJ2-5 proteins standing in past its ends, gives the full variable domain GAGVSQSPSNKVTEKGKDVELRCDPISGHTALYWYRQSLGQGLEFLIYFQGNSAPDKSGLPSDRFSAERTGGSVSTLTIQRTQQEDSAVYLCASSANSGRETQYFGPGTRLLVL.